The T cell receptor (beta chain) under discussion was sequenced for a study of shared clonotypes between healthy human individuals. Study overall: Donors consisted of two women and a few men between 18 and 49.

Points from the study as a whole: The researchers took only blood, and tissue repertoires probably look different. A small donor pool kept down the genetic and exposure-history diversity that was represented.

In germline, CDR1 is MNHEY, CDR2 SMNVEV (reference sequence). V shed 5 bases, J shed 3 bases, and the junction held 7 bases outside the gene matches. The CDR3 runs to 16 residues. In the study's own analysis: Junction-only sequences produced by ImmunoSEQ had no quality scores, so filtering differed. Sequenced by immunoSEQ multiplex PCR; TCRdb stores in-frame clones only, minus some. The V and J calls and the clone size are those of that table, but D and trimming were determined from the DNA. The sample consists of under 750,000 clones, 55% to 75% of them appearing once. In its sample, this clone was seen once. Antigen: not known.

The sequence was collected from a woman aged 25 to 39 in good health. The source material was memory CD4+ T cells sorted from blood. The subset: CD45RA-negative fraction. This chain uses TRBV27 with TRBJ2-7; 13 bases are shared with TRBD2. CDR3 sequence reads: CASSGTSGAVGYEQYF. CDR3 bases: TGTGCCAGCAGTGGGACTAGCGGGGCGGTGGGCTACGAGCAGTACTTC.